This entry lists 30 T cell receptor beta chains sequenced from one sample in a study of OX40 agonist ivuxolimab in advanced cancers. The assay was immunoSEQ multiplex PCR, and TCRdb's table has in-frame clones only and misses some. The table records roughly 70,000 clones, 65% to 90% of them present only once. The input for sequencing was CD4+ or CD8+ T cells sorted from blood, taken in a trial of the OX40 agonist ivuxolimab. Every receptor here comes from an adult with an advanced solid tumor such as melanoma, head and neck, liver or kidney cancer.

The chain is built from TRBV5-4 and TRBJ2-1; 9 nucleotides match TRBD1. Germline lookup yields CDR1 SGHNT and CDR2 YYREEE (reference sequence). Trimming removed 6 bases from V and 4 bases from J; junction bases left unmatched: 8. This CDR3 spans 15 amino acids. CDR3 in DNA: TGTGCCAGCACTTCCGGGACAGGGCGATACAATGAGCAGTTCTTC. Residues: CASTSGTGRYNEQFF.

This chain uses TRBV29-1 with TRBJ1-1, with 10 bases that match TRBD1. Losses at the gene ends were 7 bases for V and 1 base for J; bases not matched to a gene: 3. The CDR3 contains 13 residues. The germline gives CDR1 SQVTM, CDR2 ANQGSEA. The CDR3 is CSARQGANTEAFF. CDR3 nucleotides: TGCAGCGCTAGACAGGGGGCGAACACTGAAGCTTTCTTT.

The genes are TRBV7-2 and TRBJ2-6; D unresolved. CDR1 and CDR2 (germline): SGHTA, FQGNSA. Trimming removed 5 bases from V and 0 bases from J, with 14 bases in between. CDR3 length equals 17 residues. The CDR3 nucleotides are TGTGCCAGCAGCCCCCAGCAGCGAGTCTCTGGGGCCAACGTCCTGACTTTC. Translating it yields CASSPQQRVSGANVLTF. The whole variable domain, remainder taken from reference TRBV7-2 and TRBJ2-6, is GAGVSQSPSNKVTEKGKDVELRCDPISGHTALYWYRQSLGQGLEFLIYFQGNSAPDKSGLPSDRFSAERTGGSVSTLTIQRTQQEDSAVYLCASSPQQRVSGANVLTFGAGSRLTVL.

The chain recombines TRBV6-1 with TRBJ2-7; D is ambiguous. The CDR3 contains 14 residues. From germline, CDR1 is MNHNS and CDR2 SASEGT. V was cut by 1 base and J by 5 bases, with 12 bases left in between. This chain's CDR3 is CASSEDRRTHEQYF. CDR3 DNA: TGTGCCAGCAGTGAAGATCGCCGGACCCACGAGCAGTACTTC.

The chain combines TRBV19 with TRBJ1-5; D unresolved. The CDR3 covers 13 residues. Trimming shortened V by 5 bases and J by 5 bases, and 10 bases separated the two germline ends. Germline CDR1 reads LNHDA; CDR2 reads SQIVND (reference sequence). The CDR3 DNA is TGTGCCAGTAGTCAGGACTCCTATCAGCCCCAGCATTTT. Amino acid sequence: CASSQDSYQPQHF.

The rearrangement uses TRBV6-1 and TRBJ1-6, with D unresolved. V lost 4 bases and J lost 3, with 10 bases in between. The CDR3 runs 15 residues. The germline V gene has CDR1 MNHNS and CDR2 SASEGT. CDR3 residues: CASSVEFGYNSPLHF. The CDR3 DNA is TGTGCCAGCAGTGTGGAATTCGGCTATAATTCACCCCTCCACTTT.

This rearrangement joins TRBV7-3 to TRBJ2-3; 12 bases agree with TRBD2. Losses at the gene ends were 5 bases for V and 3 bases for J; bases not matched to a gene: 6. CDR1 and CDR2 (germline): SGHTA, FQGTGA. CDR3 length: 16 amino acids. CDR3 in DNA: TGTGCCAGCAGCCCAGGACTAGCGGGGTTTACAGATACGCAGTATTTT. It translates to CASSPGLAGFTDTQYF. Complete variable domain (other parts from reference TRBV7-3 and TRBJ2-3): GAGVSQTPSNKVTEKGKYVELRCDPISGHTALYWYRQSLGQGPEFLIYFQGTGAADDSGLPNDRFFAVRPEGSVSTLKIQRTERGDSAVYLCASSPGLAGFTDTQYFGPGTRLTVL.

The chain joins TRBV9 to TRBJ1-3; tentatively, D is TRBD1 (6 bases). CDR1 SGDLS and CDR2 YYNGEE come from the germline V gene. This CDR3 has 16 residues. V lost 0 bases and J 0 bases, leaving 10 bases between the germline ends. CDR3 sequence reads: CASSVGDTLSGNTIYF. The CDR3 nucleotides read TGTGCCAGCAGCGTAGGGGACACCCTCTCTGGAAACACCATATATTTT. The entire variable domain, with the rest obtained from reference TRBV9 and TRBJ1-3, is as follows: DSGVTQTPKHLITATGQRVTLRCSPRSGDLSVYWYQQSLDQGLQFLIQYYNGEERAKGNILERFSAQQFPDLHSELNLSSLELGDSALYFCASSVGDTLSGNTIYFGEGSWLTVV.

The rearrangement joins TRBV27 to TRBJ2-1, with 8 positions matching TRBD2. Germline V gene data show CDR1 as MNHEY and CDR2 as SMNVEV (reference sequence). This CDR3 has 14 residues. The V segment lost 6 bases and the J segment 6 bases; nucleotides outside the gene matches: 7. The CDR3 reads CASSRQRESNEQFF. CDR3 nucleotide sequence: TGTGCCAGCAGCCGCCAGCGGGAGAGCAATGAGCAGTTCTTC.

The chain uses TRBV15 and TRBJ2-7; D is possibly TRBD1 or TRBD2 (5 bases each). CDR1 is LNHNV and CDR2 is YYDKDF in the germline V gene (reference sequence). The CDR3 consists of 16 residues. V was cut by 1 base and J by 1 base, with 14 bases left in between. Here the CDR3 reads CATSRVAGAASYEQYF. The DNA for the CDR3 is TGTGCCACCAGCAGAGTCGCCGGGGCAGCGTCCTACGAGCAGTACTTC.

The CDR3 loop reads CASRTGTTEDAQYF. CDR3 coding DNA: TGTGCCAGCAGGACCGGGACAACGGAAGACGCCCAGTACTTC. The chain has TRBV28 and TRBJ2-5; a weak D match, TRBD1 (6 bases). V was pared by 6 bases and J by 9 bases, with 20 bases between. The CDR3 is made up of 14 amino acids. CDR1 and CDR2 (germline): MDHEN, SYDVKM.

V is TRBV14 and J is TRBJ1-6; D is perhaps TRBD1 (5 bases). Germline V gene sequence: CDR1 SGHDN, CDR2 FVKESK. With 4 bases removed from V and 7 bases from J, the gap between germline ends came to 11 bases. The CDR3 consists of 14 residues. The CDR3 loop is CASSRRPGNSPLHF. CDR3 DNA: TGTGCCAGCAGCCGACGGCCAGGGAATTCACCCCTCCACTTT.

This clone was seen just once. This rearrangement joins TRBV15 to TRBJ2-7; D may be TRBD2 (7 bases). The CDR3 totals 16 residues. Germline assignment: CDR1 LNHNV and CDR2 YYDKDF (reference sequence). V was pared by 2 bases and J by 4 bases, with 18 bases between. This CDR3 is CATSRSMGGRGYEQYF. CDR3 nucleotide sequence: TGTGCCACCAGCAGATCGATGGGGGGGCGAGGGTACGAGCAGTACTTC.

A single count supports this clone. The J gene is TRBJ2-2, the V gene TRBV6-5; D perhaps matches TRBD2 (5 bases). This CDR3 has 16 amino acids. Trimming shortened V by 4 bases and J by 4 bases, and 16 bases separated the two germline ends. In germline, CDR1 is MNHEY, CDR2 SVGAGI. CDR3 amino acids: CASSLWTGSGTGELFF. The CDR3 region has the DNA TGTGCCAGCAGTTTATGGACTGGATCGGGCACCGGGGAGCTGTTTTTT.

J is TRBJ2-4 and V is TRBV5-8; the D gene is possibly TRBD2 (5 bases). CDR3 length: 14 amino acids. The V and J ends lost 4 bases and 5 bases respectively, with 13 bases between them. Germline lookup yields CDR1 SGHTS and CDR2 YDEGEE. The CDR3 sequence: CASSRLGLQNIQYF. In DNA form, the CDR3 reads TGTGCCAGCAGCCGGCTCGGACTGCAAAACATTCAGTACTTC.

The chain links TRBV6-5 to TRBJ2-7; TRBD2 is a possible D gene (5 bases). Germline CDR1 is MNHEY and CDR2 is SVGAGI. Trimming removed 4 bases at V and 3 bases at J, with 13 bases between. The CDR3 sequence is 14 residues long. CDR3 DNA sequence: TGTGCCAGCAGTTCGGGTGCTGGGAGCTACGAGCAGTACTTC. It encodes CASSSGAGSYEQYF.

The gene calls are TRBV4-1 and TRBJ2-5; weak D call: TRBD2 (6 bases). V was clipped by 7 bases and J by 2 bases, with 17 bases between them. CDR1 and CDR2 from the germline V gene are MGHRA and YSYEKL. The CDR3 contains 15 residues. CDR3 region: CASTPSGERQETQYF. The CDR3 DNA is TGCGCCAGCACCCCCTCGGGGGAGAGGCAAGAGACCCAGTACTTC.

This chain connects TRBV7-2 to TRBJ2-2; 9 bases are shared with TRBD2. The germline V gene encodes CDR1 SGHTA and CDR2 FQGNSA. This CDR3 is built from 16 residues. The V gene end was trimmed by 1 base and the J gene end by 4 bases; junction bases not matched to a gene: 4. For the CDR3, the DNA is TGTGCCAGCAGCTTAGGGCTAGCGGGGCCCACCGGGGAGCTGTTTTTT. Residues: CASSLGLAGPTGELFF.

This clone came up a few times. V and J are TRBV6-1 and TRBJ1-1; D uncertain. The CDR3 has 11 residues. Deletions cut 7 bases from V and 5 bases from J, with 8 bases between. Germline loops: CDR1 MNHNS, CDR2 SASEGT. The CDR3 nucleotides are TGTGCCAGCAAGGAGGTGACTGAAGCTTTCTTT. Residues: CASKEVTEAFF.

The chain employs TRBV6-4 and TRBJ2-5; the match to TRBD2 covers 8 bases. V shed 8 bases, J shed 4 bases, and the junction held 9 bases outside the gene matches. The CDR3 consists of 14 residues. Germline CDR1 is MRHNA and CDR2 is SNTAGT. CDR3 amino acids: CASAERGGGETQYF. In nucleotides, the CDR3 is TGTGCCAGCGCCGAACGGGGGGGCGGAGAGACCCAGTACTTC.

This chain joins TRBV7-3 and TRBJ2-3; tentative D call: TRBD1 (6 bases). Between the trimmed V and J ends, which lost 3 bases and 3 bases, there was a span of 13 bases. The CDR3 has 15 residues. Germline CDR1 is SGHTA and CDR2 is FQGTGA. Here the CDR3 reads CASSFRGWGTDTQYF. The CDR3 region has the DNA TGTGCCAGCAGCTTCAGGGGCTGGGGTACAGATACGCAGTATTTT.

The genes are TRBV7-8 and TRBJ2-7; D could derive from TRBD1 or TRBD2 (6 bases each). The germline gives CDR1 SGHVS, CDR2 FQNEAQ. V lost 2 bases, J lost 1 base, and 15 bases lay in between. The CDR3 runs 16 residues. As DNA, the CDR3 is TGTGCCAGCAGCTTACAGGGGACTGGGATATCCTACGAGCAGTACTTC. Its translation is CASSLQGTGISYEQYF.

The chain is built from TRBV19 and TRBJ2-1, with D possibly TRBD2 on 5 matching bases. The ends were cut back, 1 base at V and 1 base at J, with 8 bases in the middle. Germline assignment: CDR1 LNHDA and CDR2 SQIVND (reference sequence). The CDR3 spans 15 residues. The CDR3 region is CASSIGGYSYNEQFF. The CDR3 bases are TGTGCCAGTAGTATAGGAGGGTATTCCTACAATGAGCAGTTCTTC.

This clone was seen at least ten times. The chain is built from TRBV7-3 and TRBJ2-1, with no clear D. V lost 0 bases, J lost 1 base, and 7 bases lay in between. Germline V gene lookup returns CDR1 SGHTA and CDR2 FQGTGA. CDR3 length equals 15 residues. The CDR3 DNA follows: TGTGCCAGCAGCTTAACGCCTGGTTCCTACAATGAGCAGTTCTTC. This codes for CASSLTPGSYNEQFF.

The V gene is TRBV19, the J gene TRBJ1-5; D is undetermined. The CDR3 totals 13 residues. Trimming shortened V by 5 bases and J by 0 bases, and 5 bases separated the two germline ends. The germline V gene has CDR1 LNHDA and CDR2 SQIVND (reference sequence). DNA of the CDR3: TGTGCCAGTAGTTTTTCTAGCAATCAGCCCCAGCATTTT. It encodes CASSFSSNQPQHF.

The chain combines TRBV5-1 with TRBJ1-1; D may be TRBD1 (6 bases). This CDR3 is built from 14 residues. Germline V CDR1 and CDR2: SGHRS, YFSETQ. V was shortened by 2 bases and J by 1 base, with 9 bases between the two germline ends. Here the CDR3 reads CASSFSRGNTEAFF. In DNA, the CDR3 is TGCGCCAGCAGCTTCAGCAGGGGGAACACTGAAGCTTTCTTT.

V is TRBV27 and J is TRBJ2-7; TRBD2 aligns across 14 bases. Germline CDR1 and CDR2: MNHEY and SMNVEV (reference sequence). V was clipped by 8 bases and J by 5 bases; unmatched bases: 8. The length of the CDR3 is 15 residues. The DNA for the CDR3 is TGTGCCAGCCGCGCGGGACTAGCGGGAGCGAACGAGCAGTACTTC. Protein sequence: CASRAGLAGANEQYF.

This chain uses TRBV11-3 with TRBJ2-6, with 10 bases that match TRBD1. The CDR3 totals 17 residues. Trimming at V came to 1 base and at J to 0 bases, leaving 0 bases not matched to a gene. Germline V gene data show CDR1 as SGHNT and CDR2 as YENEEA. The CDR3 sequence is CASSLGQGASGANVLTF. The CDR3 coding sequence is TGTGCCAGCAGCTTAGGACAGGGGGCCTCTGGGGCCAACGTCCTGACTTTC.

This rearrangement joins TRBV7-9 to TRBJ2-5; tentative D call: TRBD2 (6 bases). Germline lookup yields CDR1 SEHNR and CDR2 FQNEAQ (reference sequence). The CDR3 has 11 residues. Trimming took off 7 bases at V and 5 bases at J, with 8 bases between the two ends. The CDR3 coding sequence is TGTGCCAGCACCGCGGGGGAGACCCAGTACTTC. It yields the protein CASTAGETQYF.

The CDR3 loop is CASRLTSGGQSGELFF. The CDR3 region has the DNA TGTGCCAGCAGACTGACTAGCGGGGGGCAGTCGGGGGAGCTGTTTTTT. The rearrangement uses TRBV27 and TRBJ2-2, with 13 bases identical to TRBD2. Germline CDR1 and CDR2: MNHEY and SMNVEV (reference sequence). The CDR3 contains 16 residues. Trimming at V came to 6 bases and at J to 8 bases, leaving 9 bases not matched to a gene.